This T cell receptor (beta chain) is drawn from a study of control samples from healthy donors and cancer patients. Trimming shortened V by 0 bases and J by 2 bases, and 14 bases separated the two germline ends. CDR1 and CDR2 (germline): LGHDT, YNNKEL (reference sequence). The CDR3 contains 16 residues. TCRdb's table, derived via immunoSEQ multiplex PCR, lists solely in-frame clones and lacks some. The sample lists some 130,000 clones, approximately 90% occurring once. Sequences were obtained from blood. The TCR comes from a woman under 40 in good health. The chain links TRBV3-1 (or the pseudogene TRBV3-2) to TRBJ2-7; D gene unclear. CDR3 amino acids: CASSQEAPPLTYEQYF. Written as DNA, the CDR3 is TGTGCCAGCAGCCAAGAGGCCCCGCCGCTGACCTACGAGCAGTACTTC.